Below, 6 T cell receptor beta chains from the same sample are listed, as sequenced in a study of sequential checkpoint blockade in melanoma. TCRdb keeps only in-frame clones here, not all; method: immunoSEQ multiplex PCR. This sample has about 13,000 clones; 70% to 80% occur once, and the top ten carry 50%. Indicated treatment: randomized to nivolumab then ipilimumab (arm A) or the reverse (arm B). The sequencing used CD8+ T cells sorted from blood (inferred from file names), collected from a patient given nivolumab and ipilimumab in sequence. Every receptor here comes from a human patient with melanoma. Some clones in this sample may be carry-over from other donors' samples.

Regarding this clone: It differs at one base from a far larger clone, so likely a read error. Other DNA sequences in this sample translate to the same CDR3. The gene calls are TRBV5-4 and TRBJ1-1; no definite D call. The CDR3 is 13 amino acids. V was shortened by 4 bases and J by 1 base, with 8 bases between the two germline ends. Germline loops: CDR1 SGHNT, CDR2 YYREEE (reference sequence). CDR3: CASSPNRNTEAFF. For the CDR3, the DNA is TGTGCCAGCAGCCCTAATAGGAACACTGAAGCTTTCTTT.

J is TRBJ1-1 and V is TRBV15, with D maybe TRBD1 (6 bases). Germline loops: CDR1 LNHNV, CDR2 YYDKDF (reference sequence). This CDR3 contains 13 residues. The germline V and J ends were trimmed by 3 bases and 5 bases, with 10 bases remaining between them. DNA of the CDR3: TGTGCCACCAGCAGTAGCAGGGGAACTGAAGCTTTCTTT. Amino acids: CATSSSRGTEAFF.

This clone was observed a single time. The chain has TRBV27 and TRBJ1-5; TRBD1 aligns across 7 bases. The CDR3 has 13 residues. CDR1 and CDR2 (germline): MNHEY, SMNVEV (reference sequence). Trimming removed 5 bases from V and 7 bases from J; junction bases left unmatched: 5. The CDR3: CASSKQGIQPQHF. Here the CDR3 DNA reads TGTGCCAGCAGTAAACAGGGGATCCAGCCCCAGCATTTT.

The V and J genes are TRBV4-3 and TRBJ2-5; TRBD2 is a possible D gene (7 bases). The CDR3 consists of 15 residues. Germline V gives CDR1 LGHNA, CDR2 YSLEER. Trimming removed 1 base at V and 5 bases at J, with 14 bases between. CDR3 sequence: CASSQGEGGWETQYF. CDR3 in DNA: TGCGCCAGCAGCCAAGGCGAGGGGGGGTGGGAGACCCAGTACTTC.

Concerning this clone itself: Additional DNA sequences in this sample encode the identical CDR3. This chain links TRBV5-1 with TRBJ1-6, with TRBD1 as a possible D gene (6 bases). Germline V gene sequence: CDR1 SGHRS, CDR2 YFSETQ. This CDR3 is 15 amino acids long. V was cut by 4 bases and J by 7 bases, with 15 bases left in between. The CDR3, as DNA: TGCGCCAGCAGCAGCCGGGACACCTCCAATTCACCCCTCCACTTT. Translation: CASSSRDTSNSPLHF. The variable domain in full, with the rest retrieved from reference TRBV5-1 and TRBJ1-6, is KAGVTQTPRYLIKTRGQQVTLSCSPISGHRSVSWYQQTPGQGLQFLFEYFSETQRNKGNFPGRFSGRQFSNSRSEMNVSTLELGDSALYLCASSSRDTSNSPLHFGNGTRLTVT.

The rearrangement links TRBV7-3 to TRBJ2-3; no clear D gene. This CDR3 is 13 amino acids long. V dropped 2 bases and J dropped 5 bases, with 8 bases sitting between them. From germline, CDR1 is SGHTA and CDR2 FQGTGA. The CDR3, as DNA: TGTGCCAGCAGCTTATCGTCGGGAGATACGCAGTATTTT. It codes for CASSLSSGDTQYF.